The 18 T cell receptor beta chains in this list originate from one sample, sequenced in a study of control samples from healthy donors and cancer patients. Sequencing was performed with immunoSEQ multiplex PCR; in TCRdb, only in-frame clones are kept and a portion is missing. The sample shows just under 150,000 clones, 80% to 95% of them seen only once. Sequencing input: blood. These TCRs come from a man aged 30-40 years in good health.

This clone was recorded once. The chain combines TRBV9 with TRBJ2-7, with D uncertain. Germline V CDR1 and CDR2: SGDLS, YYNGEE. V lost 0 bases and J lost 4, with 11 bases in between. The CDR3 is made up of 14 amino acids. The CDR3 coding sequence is TGTGCCAGCAGCGTAGCTAGTGTGAGTTACGAGCAGTACTTC. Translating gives CASSVASVSYEQYF. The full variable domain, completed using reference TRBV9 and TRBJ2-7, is DSGVTQTPKHLITATGQRVTLRCSPRSGDLSVYWYQQSLDQGLQFLIQYYNGEERAKGNILERFSAQQFPDLHSELNLSSLELGDSALYFCASSVASVSYEQYFGPGTRLTVT.

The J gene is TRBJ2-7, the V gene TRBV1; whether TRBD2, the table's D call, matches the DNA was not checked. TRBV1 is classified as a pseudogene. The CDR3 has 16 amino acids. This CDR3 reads CTSSQERAGDSYEQYF. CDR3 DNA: TGCACCAGCAGCCAAGAGAGAGCGGGGGACTCCTACGAGCAGTACTTC.

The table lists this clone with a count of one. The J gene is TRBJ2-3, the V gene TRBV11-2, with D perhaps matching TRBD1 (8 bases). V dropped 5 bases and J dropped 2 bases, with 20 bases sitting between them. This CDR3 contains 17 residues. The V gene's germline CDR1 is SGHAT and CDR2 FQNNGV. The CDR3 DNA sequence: TGTGCCAGCAGCCAGGGGGCTACTAGCGCCGACACAGATACGCAGTATTTT. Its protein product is CASSQGATSADTDTQYF.

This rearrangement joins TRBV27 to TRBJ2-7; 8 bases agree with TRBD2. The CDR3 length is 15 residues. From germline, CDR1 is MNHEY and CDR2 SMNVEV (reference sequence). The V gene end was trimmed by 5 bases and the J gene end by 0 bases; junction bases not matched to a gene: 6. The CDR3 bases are TGTGCCAGCAGTAAGCTTAGCGGGATCTCCTACGAGCAGTACTTC. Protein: CASSKLSGISYEQYF.

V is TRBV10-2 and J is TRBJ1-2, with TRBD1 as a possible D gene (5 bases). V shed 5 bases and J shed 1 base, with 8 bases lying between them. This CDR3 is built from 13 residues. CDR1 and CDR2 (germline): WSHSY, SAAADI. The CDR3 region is CASSTGGNYGYTF. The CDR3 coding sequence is TGCGCCAGCAGTACCGGGGGTAACTATGGCTACACCTTC.

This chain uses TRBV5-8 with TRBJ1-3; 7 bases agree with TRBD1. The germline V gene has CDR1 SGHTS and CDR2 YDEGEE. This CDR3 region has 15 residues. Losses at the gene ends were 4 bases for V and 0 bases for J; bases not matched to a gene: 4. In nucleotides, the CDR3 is TGTGCCAGCAGCAAAGGGACAGTCTCTGGAAACACCATATATTTT. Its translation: CASSKGTVSGNTIYF.

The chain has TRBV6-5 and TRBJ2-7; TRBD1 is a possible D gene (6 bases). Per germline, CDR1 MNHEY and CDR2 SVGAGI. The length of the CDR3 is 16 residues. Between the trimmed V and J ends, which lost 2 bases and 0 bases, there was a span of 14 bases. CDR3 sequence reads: CASSYAVRGPSYEQYF. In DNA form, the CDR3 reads TGTGCCAGCAGTTACGCAGTCAGGGGACCCTCCTACGAGCAGTACTTC.

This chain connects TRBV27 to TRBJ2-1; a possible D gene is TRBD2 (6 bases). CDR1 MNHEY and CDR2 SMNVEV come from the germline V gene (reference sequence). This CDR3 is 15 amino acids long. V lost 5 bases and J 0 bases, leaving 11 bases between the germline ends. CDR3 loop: CASSLAGSSYNEQFF. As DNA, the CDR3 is TGTGCCAGCAGTCTCGCGGGAAGCTCCTACAATGAGCAGTTCTTC.

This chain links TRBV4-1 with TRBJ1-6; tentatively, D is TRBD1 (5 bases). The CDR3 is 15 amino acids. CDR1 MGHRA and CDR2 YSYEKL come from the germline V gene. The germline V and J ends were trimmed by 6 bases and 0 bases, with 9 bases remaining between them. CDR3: CASRTDSSYNSPLHF. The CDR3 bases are TGCGCCAGCAGAACAGACAGCTCCTATAATTCACCCCTCCACTTT.

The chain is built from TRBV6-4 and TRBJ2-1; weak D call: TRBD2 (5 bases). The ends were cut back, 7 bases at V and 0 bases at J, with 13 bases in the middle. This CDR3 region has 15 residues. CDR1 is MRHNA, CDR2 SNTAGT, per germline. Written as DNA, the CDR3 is TGTGCCAGCAAAGAAACGGGAAGCTCCTACAATGAGCAGTTCTTC. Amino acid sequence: CASKETGSSYNEQFF.

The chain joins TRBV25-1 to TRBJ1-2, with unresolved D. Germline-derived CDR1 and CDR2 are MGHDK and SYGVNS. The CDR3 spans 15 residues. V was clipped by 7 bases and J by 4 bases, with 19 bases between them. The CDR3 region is CASTGSNAARYGYTF. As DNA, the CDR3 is TGTGCCAGCACAGGATCGAACGCGGCTCGCTATGGCTACACCTTC.

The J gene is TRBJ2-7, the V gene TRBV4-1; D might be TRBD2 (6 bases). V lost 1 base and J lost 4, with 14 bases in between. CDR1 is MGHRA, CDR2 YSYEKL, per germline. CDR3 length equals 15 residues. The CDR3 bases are TGCGCCAGCAGCCAAGGGCCTGGGGGGAATTACGAGCAGTACTTC. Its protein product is CASSQGPGGNYEQYF.

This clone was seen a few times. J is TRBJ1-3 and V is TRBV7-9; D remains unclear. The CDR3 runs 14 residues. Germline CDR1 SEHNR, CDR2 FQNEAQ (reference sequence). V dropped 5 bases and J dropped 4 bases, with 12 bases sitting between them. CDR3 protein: CASSRTSAGNTIYF. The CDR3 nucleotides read TGTGCCAGCAGCCGAACCTCGGCGGGAAACACCATATATTTT.

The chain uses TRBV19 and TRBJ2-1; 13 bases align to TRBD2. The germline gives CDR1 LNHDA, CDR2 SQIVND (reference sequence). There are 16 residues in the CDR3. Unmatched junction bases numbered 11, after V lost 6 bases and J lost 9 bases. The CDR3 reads CASRPLAGGTLGEQFF. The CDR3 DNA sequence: TGTGCCAGTAGGCCACTAGCGGGGGGGACGCTGGGTGAGCAGTTCTTC.

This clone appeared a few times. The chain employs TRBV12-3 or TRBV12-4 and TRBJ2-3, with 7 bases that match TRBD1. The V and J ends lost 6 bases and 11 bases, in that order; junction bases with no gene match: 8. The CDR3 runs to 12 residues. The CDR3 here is CASSPGQVGQYF. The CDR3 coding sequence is TGTGCCAGCAGCCCAGGACAGGTAGGGCAGTATTTT.

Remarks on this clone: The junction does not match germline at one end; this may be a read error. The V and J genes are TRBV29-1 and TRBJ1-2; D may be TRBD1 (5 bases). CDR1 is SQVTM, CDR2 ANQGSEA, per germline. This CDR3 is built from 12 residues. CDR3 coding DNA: TGCAGCGTTCTCCGGGACCTAATCGGATTGGCCTTC. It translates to CSVLRDLIGLAF. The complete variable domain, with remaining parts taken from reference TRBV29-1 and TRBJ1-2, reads SAVISQKPSRDICQRGTSLTIQCQVDSQVTMMFWYRQQPGQSLTLIATANQGSEATYESGFVIDKFPISRPNLTFSTLTVSNMSPEDSSIYLCSVLRDLIGLAFGSGTRLTVV.

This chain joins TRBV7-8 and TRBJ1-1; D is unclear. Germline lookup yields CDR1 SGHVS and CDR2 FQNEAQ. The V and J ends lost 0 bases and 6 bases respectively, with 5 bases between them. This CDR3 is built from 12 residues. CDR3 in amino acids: CASSLARSEAFF. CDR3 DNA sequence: TGTGCCAGCAGCTTAGCCAGATCTGAAGCTTTCTTT. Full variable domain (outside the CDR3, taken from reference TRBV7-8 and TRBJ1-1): GAGVSQSPRYKVAKRGQDVALRCDPISGHVSLFWYQQALGQGPEFLTYFQNEAQLDKSGLPSDRFFAERPEGSVSTLKIQRTQQEDSAVYLCASSLARSEAFFGQGTRLTVV.

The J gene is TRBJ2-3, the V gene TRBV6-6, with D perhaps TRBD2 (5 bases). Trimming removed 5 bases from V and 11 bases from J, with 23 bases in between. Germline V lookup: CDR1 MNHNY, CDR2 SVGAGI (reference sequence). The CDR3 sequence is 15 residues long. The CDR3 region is CASSQPADGTGRQYF. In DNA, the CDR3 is TGTGCCAGCAGTCAGCCGGCTGACGGAACGGGAAGGCAGTATTTT.